These T cell receptor beta chains were read from a single sample in a study of identifying expanded T cells in peripheral blood. TCRdb keeps only in-frame clones here, not all; method: immunoSEQ multiplex PCR. The table lists roughly 78,000 clones, 90% of them singletons, with roughly 3% in the top ten. Sequencing was done on a sample of blood. These receptors were taken from a person aged 18 to 75 in good health. CDR3s include the opening cysteine and the closing phenylalanine or tryptophan. A D gene is named only where the DNA matches it firmly. Rows give clone size only sometimes, using once, few, many, or a class for an expanded clone.

D gene | J gene | V gene | clone size | CDR3 DNA | CDR3 protein
- | TRBJ1-4 | TRBV28 | - | TGTGCAGCCACAGGGATGACCTATGGCGAAAAACTGTTTTTT | CAATGMTYGEKLFF
- | TRBJ2-1 | TRBV7-2 | once | TGTGCCAGCAGCTTAGTTGGGAGCTCCTACAATGAGCAGTTCTTC | CASSLVGSSYNEQFF
- | TRBJ1-2 | TRBV7-2 | - | TGTGCCAGCAGCTTAGCTTCGCTGGGGTCCGTTTATGGCTACACCTTC | CASSLASLGSVYGYTF
- | TRBJ1-1 | TRBV10-3 | - | TGTGCCATCAGGTCGGCAGGTTCTAACACTGAAGCTTTCTTT | CAIRSAGSNTEAFF
TRBD1 | TRBJ2-5 | TRBV11-1 | - | TGTGCCAGCAGCTTAAGGAGAGGGGGCGAAGAGACCCAGTACTTC | CASSLRRGGEETQYF
TRBD1 | TRBJ1-4 | TRBV2 | - | TGTGCCAGCAGTGATATACAGGGGGCGGAAAAACTGTTTTTT | CASSDIQGAEKLFF
- | TRBJ2-7 | TRBV27 | - | TGTGCCATTCTAACGGGGCAGGGCATCTACGAGCAGTACTTC | CAILTGQGIYEQYF
- | TRBJ1-1 | TRBV6-1 | - | TGTGCCAGCAGGGTTCTGAGACGGGACAACACTGAAGCTTTCTTT | CASRVLRRDNTEAFF
TRBD1 | TRBJ1-2 | TRBV5-6 | - | TGTGCCAGCAGCTTGGGCGGGACAGACTATGGCTACACCTTC | CASSLGGTDYGYTF
- | TRBJ1-4 | TRBV7-2 | - | TGTGCCAGCAGCCGAGGCCCAACTAATGAAAAACTGTTTTTT | CASSRGPTNEKLFF
- | TRBJ2-3 | TRBV29-1 | - | TGCAGCGTTGATGTGGCGGGTGACACAGATACGCAGTATTTT | CSVDVAGDTDTQYF
- | TRBJ1-5 | TRBV27 | - | TGTGCCAGCAGTTTATGGGGGGGGAGCAATCAGCCCCAGCATTTT | CASSLWGGSNQPQHF
TRBD2 | TRBJ2-1 | TRBV5-1 | - | TGCGCCAGCGGTCGACTAGCGGAGAGGAGGAATGAGCAGTTCTTC | CASGRLAERRNEQFF
TRBD2 | TRBJ2-7 | TRBV19 | - | TGTGCCAGTAGTATACGCGGGAGGGAGTACGAGCAGTACTTC | CASSIRGREYEQYF
- | TRBJ2-2 | TRBV7-3 | - | TGTGCCAGCAGCCGAACCCGCGGGTCCGGGGAGCTGTTTTTT | CASSRTRGSGELFF
- | TRBJ2-2 | TRBV30 | - | TGTGCCTGGAAGGGGCACCCGAACACCGGGGAGCTGTTTTTT | CAWKGHPNTGELFF
- | TRBJ2-2 | TRBV13 | - | TGTGCCAGCAGCGTAGGAACCGGGCCCTACACCGGGGAGCTGTTTTTT | CASSVGTGPYTGELFF
- | TRBJ2-3 | TRBV28 | - | TGTGCCAGCAGTTTACTGAGGGGCATTGAGACAGATACGCAGTATTTT | CASSLLRGIETDTQYF
TRBD2 | TRBJ2-1 | TRBV6-4 | - | TGTGCCAGCAGTGGACTAGCGGGGGGCCCCAATGAGCAGTTCTTC | CASSGLAGGPNEQFF
- | TRBJ1-5 | TRBV2 | - | TGTGCCAGCAGTGAAGAGGGATATAGCAATCAGCCCCAGCATTTT | CASSEEGYSNQPQHF
TRBD2 | TRBJ2-1 | TRBV28 | - | TGTGCCAGCAGTTTAGCGAGCGGGGGCTCCTACAATGAGCAGTTCTTC | CASSLASGGSYNEQFF
- | TRBJ2-3 | TRBV6-1 | once | TGTGCCAGCCTATTTTTGCGAACCACAGATACGCAGTATTTT | CASLFLRTTDTQYF
- | TRBJ2-3 | TRBV18 | - | TGTGCCAGCTCACCAATACGGGGGAGCCCCCCAGATACGCAGTATTTT | CASSPIRGSPPDTQYF
- | TRBJ2-3 | TRBV5-1 | - | TGCGCCAGCAGCTTGACCTACGGGACAGATACGCAGTATTTT | CASSLTYGTDTQYF
- | TRBJ2-7 | TRBV7-9 | - | TGTGCCAGCAGCTTGACACAGGAGGGAAACGAGCAGTACTTC | CASSLTQEGNEQYF
TRBD1 | TRBJ2-2 | TRBV6-1 | - | TGTGCCAGCACCCCGGACAGGGGCGCCGGGGAGCTGTTTTTT | CASTPDRGAGELFF
TRBD1 | TRBJ1-1 | TRBV4-3 | - | TGCGCCAGCAGCGAACAGGGGGCTATGAACACTGAAGCTTTCTTT | CASSEQGAMNTEAFF
- | TRBJ1-2 | TRBV4-3 | - | TGCGCCAGCAGCGAAGAAGGGGTCAATTTACCGGACCACTATGGCTACACCTTC | CASSEEGVNLPDHYGYTF
TRBD2 | TRBJ2-5 | TRBV7-2 | - | TGTGCCAGCAGCTTAGGGACTAGCGGGAGTGGGGAGACCCAGTACTTC | CASSLGTSGSGETQYF
TRBD2 | TRBJ2-6 | TRBV5-1 | once | TGCGCCAGCAGCTTGGTTCTAGCGGGACAATGGTCTGGGGCCAACGTCCTGACTTTC | CASSLVLAGQWSGANVLTF
- | TRBJ1-1 | TRBV30 | once | TGTGCCTGGAGCGTTGATGTGAACACTGAAGCTTTCTTT | CAWSVDVNTEAFF
TRBD1 | TRBJ2-2 | TRBV5-4 | - | TGTGCCAGCATCCCCGACAGGGGGAACACCGGGGAGCTGTTTTTT | CASIPDRGNTGELFF
- | TRBJ1-2 | TRBV5-8 | - | TGTGCCAGCAGCCACAACAGGGCCGATGGCTACACCTTC | CASSHNRADGYTF
- | TRBJ1-3 | TRBV4-1 | few | TGCGCCAGCAGCCCTGACAGCAGCTCTGGAAACACCATATATTTT | CASSPDSSSGNTIYF
- | TRBJ1-2 | TRBV19 | - | TGTGCCAGTAGCCCCCGACAGGTGCCCTATGGCTACACCTTC | CASSPRQVPYGYTF
- | TRBJ1-2 | TRBV5-1 | - | TGCGCCAGCAGCCTGGGGCCCCCTGATGGCTACACCTTC | CASSLGPPDGYTF
TRBD1 | TRBJ2-3 | TRBV5-1 | once | TGCGCCAGCAGCCAGGACAGGGGTGACACAGATACGCAGTATTTT | CASSQDRGDTDTQYF
TRBD1 | TRBJ2-7 | TRBV4-2 | - | TGTGCCAGCAGCCAAGATTCCCAGGGACAGATTAGCTACGAGCAGTACTTC | CASSQDSQGQISYEQYF
- | TRBJ1-5 | TRBV28 | - | TGTGCCGGCGCGAGTCTTGGTCAGCCCCAGCATTTT | CAGASLGQPQHF
TRBD2 | TRBJ2-1 | TRBV28 | few | TGTGCCAGCGAGTGGGGAGGGACTCGAAACAATGAGCAGTTCTTC | CASEWGGTRNNEQFF
TRBD2 | TRBJ2-2 | TRBV6-4 | - | TGTGCCACCCTACTAGCGTCCAGGGAGGACACCGGGGAGCTGTTTTTT | CATLLASREDTGELFF
- | TRBJ1-2 | TRBV5-3 | few | TGTGCCATCCAGAGGGTCACGGGACAATTTCCTATCTCCAGTGGCTACACCTTC | CAIQRVTGQFPISSGYTF
- | TRBJ1-1 | TRBV4-1 | - | TGCGCCAGCAGCCAAGAACACCCCAGAGACACTGAAGCTTTCTTT | CASSQEHPRDTEAFF
- | TRBJ2-2 | TRBV9 | once | TGTGCCAGCAGCGTAGCTCCCTGGACCGGGGAGCTGTTTTTT | CASSVAPWTGELFF
- | TRBJ1-1 | TRBV9 | - | TGTGCCAGCAGCGTAGATCGGGGGAGCACTGAAGCTTTCTTT | CASSVDRGSTEAFF